This TCR beta chain emerged from a study of T cell changes during pregnancy in multiple sclerosis. Libraries were prepared by immunoSEQ multiplex PCR; TCRdb keeps only in-frame clonotypes and omits some of them. The data contain around 81,000 clones, roughly 92% of them singletons. This receptor was identified in a female donor in good health, enrolled as a control in a pregnancy study. The input for sequencing was peripheral blood, taken after pregnancy.

The CDR3 nucleotides are TGTGCCAGCAGCGTAAGGGACTATGGGGGGGGCTACACCTTC. Its protein product is CASSVRDYGGGYTF. The rearrangement uses TRBV9 and TRBJ1-2; D is perhaps TRBD1 (5 bases). Germline V CDR1 and CDR2: SGDLS, YYNGEE. V was pared by 1 base and J by 8 bases, with 15 bases between. The CDR3 has 14 amino acids.